Listed below are T cell receptor beta chains from one sample, sequenced in a study of shared clonotypes between healthy human individuals. Produced via immunoSEQ multiplex PCR; TCRdb's table is partial and in-frame only. In the table there are a few hundred thousand clones, about 70% of which are singletons. Sample: memory CD4+ T cells sorted from blood. These receptors originate from a man younger than 40 in good health. The CDR3 runs from the conserved cysteine through the conserved F or W. The D gene is left open where the match is weak. Rows give clone size only sometimes, using once, few, many, or a class for an expanded clone.

J gene,D gene,clone size,V gene,CDR3 length,CDR3 DNA,CDR3 protein
TRBJ2-5,NA,many,TRBV2,11,TGTGCCAGCTGCAGGGAAGAGACCCAGTACTTC,CASCREETQYF
TRBJ1-1,NA,NA,TRBV4-2,14,TGTGCCAGCAGCCAAGGAGGAAGGAACACTGAAGCTTTCTTT,CASSQGGRNTEAFF
TRBJ1-1,NA,NA,TRBV7-3,13,TGTGCCAGCAGCCAGCAGGCCCACACTGAAGCTTTCTTT,CASSQQAHTEAFF
TRBJ2-7,TRBD2,NA,TRBV5-6,16,TGTGCCAGCAGCTTTCGGACTAGCGGGAGGGCCTACGAGCAGTACTTC,CASSFRTSGRAYEQYF
TRBJ2-5,NA,NA,TRBV2,13,TGTGCCAGCAGTTCAGACAATGGGGAGACCCAGTACTTC,CASSSDNGETQYF
TRBJ1-4,TRBD1,once,TRBV4-3,16,TGCGCCAGCAGCCACGTTGAGGCAGGGGGGAATGAAAAACTGTTTTTT,CASSHVEAGGNEKLFF
TRBJ1-4,TRBD1,NA,TRBV7-6,16,TGTGCCAGCAGCAAAGGGACAGCCTTAGGAAATGAAAAACTGTTTTTT,CASSKGTALGNEKLFF
TRBJ2-5,TRBD1,NA,TRBV5-4,13,TGTGCCAGCAGCCGGACAGGGTGGGAGACCCAGTACTTC,CASSRTGWETQYF
TRBJ2-1,NA,NA,TRBV25-1,14,TGTGCCAGCAGTACCCTTGGCGGTGACAATGAGCAGTTCTTC,CASSTLGGDNEQFF
TRBJ2-1,NA,NA,TRBV28,17,TGTGCCAGCAGTTTGAAAGGGGTATTTTCTTCCTACAATGAGCAGTTCTTC,CASSLKGVFSSYNEQFF
TRBJ2-7,NA,few,TRBV10-3,13,TGTGCCATCCGTAGCCGAGGGGACTACGAGCAGTACTTC,CAIRSRGDYEQYF
TRBJ2-1,NA,NA,TRBV6-1,14,TGTGCCAGCAGCTTCGACATATCGAGGAATGAGCAGTTCTTC,CASSFDISRNEQFF
TRBJ2-2,NA,NA,TRBV6-1,15,TGTGCCAGCCAGCCCATGAGAGCGAACACCGGGGAGCTGTTTTTT,CASQPMRANTGELFF
TRBJ2-6,NA,few,TRBV5-5,16,TGTGCCAGCAGCTTCCAAACCGGCTCTGGGGCCAACGTCCTGACTTTC,CASSFQTGSGANVLTF
TRBJ2-1,NA,NA,TRBV4-2,12,TGTGCCAGCAGCCAAGACCCCACCAAGCAGTTCTTC,CASSQDPTKQFF
TRBJ2-1,NA,NA,TRBV2,12,TGTGCCAGCAGTGAGTCGCTTCCGGAGCAGTTCTTC,CASSESLPEQFF
TRBJ1-6,NA,NA,TRBV28,15,TGTGCCAGCAGACAAGCAGGTATCCTCAGTTCACCCCTCCACTTT,CASRQAGILSSPLHF
TRBJ2-7,NA,once,TRBV7-2,14,TGTGCCAGCAGCTTAGTCTTGAGGCACCCGGGGCAGTACTTC,CASSLVLRHPGQYF
TRBJ2-1,TRBD2,NA,TRBV7-3,17,TGTGCCAGCAGCCCTAGCGGAGATACGAGCTCCTACAATGAGCAGTTCTTC,CASSPSGDTSSYNEQFF
TRBJ2-5,TRBD2,NA,TRBV19,13,TGTGCCAGTGGGCGGGAGCCCCAGGAGACCCAGTACTTC,CASGREPQETQYF
TRBJ2-5,NA,NA,TRBV5-4,13,TGTGCCAGCAGCTTGACCGGGGGAGAGACCCAGTACTTC,CASSLTGGETQYF
TRBJ2-1,NA,NA,TRBV5-6,11,TGTGCCAGCAGCGTATACAATGAGCAGTTCTTC,CASSVYNEQFF
TRBJ1-5,NA,NA,TRBV6-5,13,TGTGCCAGCGCGTCAGGGGAAAATCAGCCCCAGCATTTT,CASASGENQPQHF
TRBJ2-3,NA,once,TRBV11-3,12,TGTGCCAGCAGCTCCGGGGCTAATACGCAGTATTTT,CASSSGANTQYF
TRBJ2-1,NA,NA,TRBV28,14,TGTGCCAGCAGTTTTATGGCAGTAGACAATGAGCAGTTCTTC,CASSFMAVDNEQFF
TRBJ2-2,TRBD1,NA,TRBV7-3,15,TGTGCCAGCAGCTCGGGACAGGGGAACACCGGGGAGCTGTTTTTT,CASSSGQGNTGELFF
TRBJ2-1,NA,NA,TRBV5-6,11,TGTGCCAGCTTGGGTTCCAATGAGCAGTTCTTC,CASLGSNEQFF
TRBJ2-6,TRBD2,NA,TRBV18,18,TGTGCCAGCTCACCAATGGGACTAGCGGCCTCTGGGGCCAACGTCCTGACTTTC,CASSPMGLAASGANVLTF
TRBJ1-1,TRBD1,few,TRBV9,16,TGTGCCAGCAGCGTAGACAGGGGGCGCGGGAACACTGAAGCTTTCTTT,CASSVDRGRGNTEAFF
TRBJ2-1,TRBD2,NA,TRBV5-1,15,TGCGCCAGCAGCTTGGAGCTAGCGGGAGCTGGTGAGCAGTTCTTC,CASSLELAGAGEQFF
TRBJ1-2,NA,once,TRBV23-1,12,TGCGCCAGCAGTCCCCAGGGCAATGGCTACACCTTC,CASSPQGNGYTF
TRBJ2-7,NA,NA,TRBV5-1,16,TGCGCCAGCCGGCTGTCCCATTCCCTGAGCTCCTACGAGCAGTACTTC,CASRLSHSLSSYEQYF
TRBJ2-1,NA,NA,TRBV5-6,15,TGTGCCAGCAGCTTGGGTCAGGGGCCCTACAATGAGCAGTTCTTC,CASSLGQGPYNEQFF
TRBJ2-3,TRBD1,NA,TRBV4-1,16,TGCGCCAGCAGCCCCCCCGGGACAGGGCCCACAGATACGCAGTATTTT,CASSPPGTGPTDTQYF
TRBJ2-1,TRBD2,NA,TRBV10-1,12,TGCGCCAGTAGTGGGACTAACAATGAGCAGTTCTTC,CASSGTNNEQFF
TRBJ1-4,NA,once,TRBV11-2,15,TGTGCCAGCAGCTTAGTGCGGGGGCTAAATGAAAAACTGTTTTTT,CASSLVRGLNEKLFF
TRBJ2-7,NA,NA,TRBV28,12,TGTGCCAGCCGGGGACGGATCTACGAGCAGTACTTC,CASRGRIYEQYF
TRBJ2-7,TRBD2,NA,TRBV6-6,14,TGTGCCAGCAGCCAGCGGGAGGGCTCCTACGAGCAGTACTTC,CASSQREGSYEQYF
TRBJ2-7,NA,NA,TRBV14,15,TGTGCCAGCAGCCAAGGCCGGGCCCGAACCTACGAGCAGTACTTC,CASSQGRARTYEQYF
TRBJ2-7,TRBD1,once,TRBV2,13,TGTGCCAGCACAGGGGGCCTGGTCTACGAGCAGTACTTC,CASTGGLVYEQYF
TRBJ1-1,TRBD1,NA,TRBV5-4,13,TGTGCCAGCAGGGTTCGGGACAGCCACGAAGCTTTCTTT,CASRVRDSHEAFF
TRBJ2-7,NA,NA,TRBV29-1,12,TGCAGCGTTGCAGCGCCAACCTACGAGCAGTACTTC,CSVAAPTYEQYF
TRBJ2-1,TRBD2,NA,TRBV2,15,TGTGCCAGCAAAACCGGGACTAGCGGAGACAATGAGCAGTTCTTC,CASKTGTSGDNEQFF
TRBJ2-4,TRBD2,NA,TRBV7-9,17,TGTGCCAGCAGCGCTAGCGGGGGGGTGGTAGCCAAAAACATTCAGTACTTC,CASSASGGVVAKNIQYF
TRBJ2-7,TRBD2,NA,TRBV5-8,15,TGTGCCAGCAGCCCCCCGGGACTAGTTTTGTACGAGCAGTACTTC,CASSPPGLVLYEQYF
TRBJ1-2,TRBD1,NA,TRBV2,14,TGTGCCAGCAGACCGGACAGGGGAGGGGATGGCTACACCTTC,CASRPDRGGDGYTF
TRBJ2-1,TRBD2,few,TRBV19,15,TGTGCCAGTAGTATAGGACTAGCCCTTTCTCTTGAGCAGTTCTTC,CASSIGLALSLEQFF
TRBJ1-3,NA,NA,TRBV7-6,15,TGTGCCAGCAGCCTTCGGGGGGGATCTGGAAACACCATATATTTT,CASSLRGGSGNTIYF
TRBJ2-7,NA,once,TRBV18,16,TGTGCCAGCTCACCACCCGGGTGGGGGAGCTCCTACGAGCAGTACTTC,CASSPPGWGSSYEQYF
TRBJ2-3,NA,NA,TRBV7-9,13,TGTGCCAGCAGCTCGGAGGGGGCAGATACGCAGTATTTT,CASSSEGADTQYF
TRBJ1-5,NA,NA,TRBV28,13,TGTGCCAGCAGCCGACAGGAAAATCAGCCCCAGCATTTT,CASSRQENQPQHF